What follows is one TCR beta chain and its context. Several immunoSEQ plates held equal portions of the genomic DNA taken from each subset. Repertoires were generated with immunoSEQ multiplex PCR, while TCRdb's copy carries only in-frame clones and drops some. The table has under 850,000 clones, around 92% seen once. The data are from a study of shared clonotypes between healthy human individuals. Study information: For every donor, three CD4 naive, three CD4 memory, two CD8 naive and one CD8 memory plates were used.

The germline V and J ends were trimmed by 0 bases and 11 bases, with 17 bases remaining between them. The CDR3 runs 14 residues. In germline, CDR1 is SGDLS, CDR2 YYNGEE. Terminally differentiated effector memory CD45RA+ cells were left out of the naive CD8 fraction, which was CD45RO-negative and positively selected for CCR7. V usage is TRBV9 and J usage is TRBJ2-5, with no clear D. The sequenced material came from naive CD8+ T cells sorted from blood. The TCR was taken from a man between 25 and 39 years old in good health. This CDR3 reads CASSVESDYVHQYF. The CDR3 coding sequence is TGTGCCAGCAGCGTAGAATCCGATTATGTGCATCAGTACTTC.